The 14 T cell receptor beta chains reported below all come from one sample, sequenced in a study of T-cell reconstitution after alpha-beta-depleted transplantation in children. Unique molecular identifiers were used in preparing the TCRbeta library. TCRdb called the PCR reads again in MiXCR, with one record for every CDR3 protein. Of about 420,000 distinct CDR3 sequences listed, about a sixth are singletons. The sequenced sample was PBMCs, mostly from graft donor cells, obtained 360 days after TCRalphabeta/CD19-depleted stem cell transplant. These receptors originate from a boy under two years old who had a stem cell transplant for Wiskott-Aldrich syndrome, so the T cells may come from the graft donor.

The CDR3 bases are TGTGCCAGCAGCTCCGGGACTAGCGGGAGGAGCTCCTACGAGCAGTACTTC. Its translation is CASSSGTSGRSSYEQYF. This rearrangement joins TRBV11-2 to TRBJ2-7, with 15 positions matching TRBD2. CDR1 is SGHAT and CDR2 is FQNNGV in the germline V gene. The CDR3 is made up of 17 amino acids. Trimming cost V 4 bases and J 0 bases; bases outside gene matches: 4.

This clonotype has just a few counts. CDR3 sequence (DNA): TGTGCCAGCAGTTACGTTCGGCCGTACTACGAGCAGTACTTC. It is translated as CASSYVRPYYEQYF. This chain joins TRBV6-2 or TRBV6-3 and TRBJ2-7, with D unresolved. Germline V CDR1 and CDR2: MNHEY, SVGEGT. Trimming shortened V by 2 bases and J by 3 bases, and 11 bases separated the two germline ends. The CDR3 loop spans 14 amino acids.

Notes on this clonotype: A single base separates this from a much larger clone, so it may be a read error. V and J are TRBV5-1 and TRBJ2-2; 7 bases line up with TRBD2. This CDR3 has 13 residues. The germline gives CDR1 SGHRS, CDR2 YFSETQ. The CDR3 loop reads CAISLLAPGELFF. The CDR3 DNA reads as TGCGCCATCAGCTTACTAGCGCCCGGGGAGCTGTTTTTT.

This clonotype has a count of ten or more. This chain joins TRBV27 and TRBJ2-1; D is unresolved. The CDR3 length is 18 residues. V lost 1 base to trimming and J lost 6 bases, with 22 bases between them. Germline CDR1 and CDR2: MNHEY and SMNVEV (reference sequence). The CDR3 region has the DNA TGTGCCAGCAGTTTATTTCCACCCACGCCGACGGAAGGCAATGAGCAGTTCTTC. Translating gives CASSLFPPTPTEGNEQFF.

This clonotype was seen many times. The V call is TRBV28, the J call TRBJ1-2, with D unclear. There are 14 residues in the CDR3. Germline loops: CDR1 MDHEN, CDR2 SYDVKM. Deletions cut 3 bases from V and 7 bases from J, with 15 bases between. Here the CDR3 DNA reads TGTGCCAGCAGTTTGCCCCCCCGGGGAAGTGGCTACACCTTC. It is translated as CASSLPPRGSGYTF.

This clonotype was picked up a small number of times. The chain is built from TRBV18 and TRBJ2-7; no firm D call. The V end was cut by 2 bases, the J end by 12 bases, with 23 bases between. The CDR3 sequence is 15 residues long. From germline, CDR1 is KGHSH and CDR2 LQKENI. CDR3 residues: CASSPVVPGPKTRYF. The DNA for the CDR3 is TGTGCCAGCTCACCAGTTGTGCCAGGCCCCAAGACGCGGTACTTC.

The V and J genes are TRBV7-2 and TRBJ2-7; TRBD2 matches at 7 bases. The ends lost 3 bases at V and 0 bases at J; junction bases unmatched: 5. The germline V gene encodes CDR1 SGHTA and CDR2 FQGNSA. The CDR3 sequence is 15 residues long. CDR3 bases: TGTGCCAGCAGCTTCCCTGGGACTATCTCCTACGAGCAGTACTTC. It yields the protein CASSFPGTISYEQYF. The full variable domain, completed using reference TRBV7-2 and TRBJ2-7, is GAGVSQSPSNKVTEKGKDVELRCDPISGHTALYWYRQSLGQGLEFLIYFQGNSAPDKSGLPSDRFSAERTGGSVSTLTIQRTQQEDSAVYLCASSFPGTISYEQYFGPGTRLTVT.

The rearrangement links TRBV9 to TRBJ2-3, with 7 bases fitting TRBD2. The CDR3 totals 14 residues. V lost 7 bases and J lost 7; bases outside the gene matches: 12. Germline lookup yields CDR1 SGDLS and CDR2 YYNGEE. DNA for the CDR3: TGTGCCAGCGGGGCCGGGACTACAATGAATACGCAGTATTTT. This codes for CASGAGTTMNTQYF. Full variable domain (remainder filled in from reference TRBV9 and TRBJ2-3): DSGVTQTPKHLITATGQRVTLRCSPRSGDLSVYWYQQSLDQGLQFLIQYYNGEERAKGNILERFSAQQFPDLHSELNLSSLELGDSALYFCASGAGTTMNTQYFGPGTRLTVL.

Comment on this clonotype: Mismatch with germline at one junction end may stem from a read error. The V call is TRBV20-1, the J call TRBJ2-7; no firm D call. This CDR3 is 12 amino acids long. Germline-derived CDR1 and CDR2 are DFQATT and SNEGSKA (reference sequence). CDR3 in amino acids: CSARDPYTTPNF. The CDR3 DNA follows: TGCAGTGCTAGAGACCCATACACCACCCCAAACTTC.

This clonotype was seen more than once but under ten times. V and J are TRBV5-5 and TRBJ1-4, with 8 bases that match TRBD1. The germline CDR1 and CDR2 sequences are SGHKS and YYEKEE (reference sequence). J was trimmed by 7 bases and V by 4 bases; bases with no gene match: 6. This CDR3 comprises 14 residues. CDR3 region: CASSPDRVREKLFF. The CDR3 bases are TGTGCCAGCAGCCCGGACAGGGTGCGTGAAAAACTGTTTTTT.

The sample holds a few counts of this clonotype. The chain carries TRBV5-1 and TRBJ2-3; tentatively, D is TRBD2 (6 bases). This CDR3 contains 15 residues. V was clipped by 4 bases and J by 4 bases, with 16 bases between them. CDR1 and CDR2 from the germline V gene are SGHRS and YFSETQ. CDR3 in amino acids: CASSPRLVFSDTQYF. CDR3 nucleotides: TGCGCCAGCAGCCCAAGACTAGTCTTTTCAGATACGCAGTATTTT.

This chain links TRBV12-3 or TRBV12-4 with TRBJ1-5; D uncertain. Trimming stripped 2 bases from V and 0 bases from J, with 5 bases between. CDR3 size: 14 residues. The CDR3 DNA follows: TGTGCCAGCAGTTTAACTGTTAGCAATCAGCCCCAGCATTTT. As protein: CASSLTVSNQPQHF.

CDR3 in DNA: TGTGCCAGCAGTTCCCGGGGACGACATCAAGAGACCCAGTACTTC. Translating gives CASSSRGRHQETQYF. The chain links TRBV12-3 or TRBV12-4 to TRBJ2-5, with D perhaps matching TRBD1 or TRBD2 (5 bases each). Trimming stripped 4 bases from V and 2 bases from J, with 14 bases between. The CDR3 covers 15 residues.

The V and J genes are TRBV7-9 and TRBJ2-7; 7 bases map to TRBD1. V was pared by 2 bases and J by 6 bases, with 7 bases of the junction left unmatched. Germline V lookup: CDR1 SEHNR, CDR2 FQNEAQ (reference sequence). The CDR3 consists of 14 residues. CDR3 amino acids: CASSLTRQGLEQYF. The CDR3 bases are TGTGCCAGCAGCTTAACGAGACAGGGTCTCGAGCAGTACTTC.